This TCR beta chain was found in a study of cytomegalovirus exposure and HLA in healthy donors (dated by TCRdb to 2015 to 2018). Study-level background: An earlier analysis of roughly 500 of the donors reported 250 to 350 Gb of sequence data and some 120 million unique TCR beta sequences from 150 million to 200 million T cells. An early release that covered around 590 HLA-typed donors contained about 300 gigabases of sequencing data and 70 million to 100 million unique TCR sequences. Among the roughly 400 genotyped donors, 81% belonged to the genetic ancestry cluster associated with self-reported Caucasian donors. The study aimed to test whether cataloging public T cell receptors could reveal signatures of past pathogen exposure. The study used immunosequencing to profile the T cell repertoires of more than 650 subjects and linked those repertoires to cytomegalovirus serostatus. Along with the approximately 650-subject first cohort, a separate validation cohort of 120 different subjects was used. To predict cytomegalovirus infection status, the study combined high-throughput TCR immunosequencing, statistical association of individual TCRs with disease status, and machine learning. To study patterns of TCR occurrence, a later analysis re-analyzed previously published TCR beta repertoires from several hundred donors and added high-resolution HLA genotyping. Rather than using new phenotypic data, the later analysis identified candidate immune exposures from TCR beta sequences and from how often those sequences occurred across donors. In an earlier analysis of 500 to 650 of the donors, high-throughput TCR beta sequencing was used to judge whether each TCR beta V gene segment behaved as functional or pseudogenic. Donor age, sex, ethnicity and CMV serostatus were collected together with the repertoire data. Genome-wide SNP genotypes for about 55% of the roughly 670 donors were used in a later genetic analysis, which treated that subset as a discovery cohort. All discovery cohort repertoires had been generated on a single sequencing platform. Both class I and class II loci were covered by HLA typing, at four-digit resolution. The number of donors typed differed by locus, with 629-630 for A, B, C, DRB1 and DQB1, 522 for DQA1, 600 to 610 for DPA1, and some 470 for DPB1. A handful of DR-DQ haplotypes were handled as single units for association and clustering because linkage in the cohort was strong. Among approximately 370 genotyped donors of the cohort, an average of around 240,000 unique TCR beta nucleotide sequences was sequenced per donor, of which roughly 17% were non-productive. The full study reports these points: Linkage disequilibrium might explain the correlated functional status among segregating V segments, but an unknown experimental factor could not be excluded. This cohort had only TCR beta chains sequenced, and the lack of alpha or paired-chain data limited which features could be detected. A cluster of highly shared sequence variants was judged likely to be a technical artifact of the sequencing pipeline. Because counts were too low, approximately 15 rarely observed V segments, including chromosome 9 orphons, were excluded from the earlier analysis of 500 to 700 of the donors. In a later analysis, the rate of TCR association differed among HLA loci, with DRB1 alleles having the most associated TCRs and HLA-C alleles having the fewest. Most CMV-associated TCR beta chains appeared to be HLA-restricted in a later analysis, and the HLA associations seemed to be driven largely by CMV exposure. A few of the identified cytomegalovirus-associated TCR beta chains were confirmed in vitro to be specific for cytomegalovirus antigens. For the cohort, immune exposure information was limited to CMV serostatus. Compared with equally common non-associated chains, HLA-associated TCR beta chains in a later analysis were more clonally expanded and had lower generation probabilities. A further reported finding was that TCR beta sequences accurately predicted the HLA-A and HLA-B alleles for most subjects in the first cohort. Because HLA typing was unavailable for some donors at each locus, only the typed subset was used in association tests. The 87-base-pair reads could not distinguish some IMGT-functional V segments, including TRBV6-2 and TRBV6-3, so those segments were excluded. The presence/absence analyses assumed that sequencing depth was roughly uniform across donors, and that assumption may not be true. Several of the top co-occurrence clusters appeared to be linked to parvovirus B19, influenza, CMV and Epstein-Barr virus, according to a later analysis. Most TCR sequences were seen in very few donors, while some public TCRs were found in many individuals. Strong co-occurrence of HLA alleles, especially DR and DQ, made assigning TCR associations to individual alleles difficult. The authors suggested that the approach could potentially be generalized to other disease states and immunological phenotypes. In a later genetic analysis, a missense DCLRE1C variant was associated with V-gene and J-gene trimming of TCR beta chains, and the association was replicated in an independent cohort. In an earlier analysis of 587 of the donors, most TCR beta V segments appeared in productive rearrangements about 87% or about 30% of the time, broadly matching IMGT annotations. A later genetic analysis reported fewer N-insertions in productive TCRs among donors in an Asian-associated ancestry cluster than the roughly 640-donor mean. The study listed approximately 150 TCR beta chains as associated with cytomegalovirus. A later analysis associated about 17,000 TCR beta sequences with specific HLA alleles at a false discovery rate of 0.05. The classifier was reported to diagnose cytomegalovirus status with high specificity and sensitivity in both the original cohort and the validation cohort.

The cohort comprised hundreds of healthy bone marrow donors. At the time of sampling, every cohort member was nominally healthy, though immune exposures that went unrecorded were likely present. The donor tested CMV seronegative, placing the donor among the approximately 400 seronegative members of the cohort. Every donor gave a peripheral blood sample, and the peripheral blood mononuclear cells from that sample were used for TCR beta sequencing. The Qiagen DNeasy Blood Extraction Kit was used to extract genomic DNA from the blood cell samples. Comments on this clone: The clone's antigen remains unknown. Other DNA sequences from this sample encode an identical CDR3 as well.

V loses 0 bases of germline sequence and J loses 2 bases, and the interval between the two ends is 8 bases. Taken from cysteine to phenylalanine, the CDR3 has 14 residues. The entry retains the CDR3 DNA only, 42 bases that are in frame from base 1. Sequences SGHRS (CDR1) and YFSETQ (CDR2) are obtained from the germline V gene. The library was built by means of the immunoSEQ multiplex PCR assay. The multiplex PCR relied on a mix of 60 forward primers for TCR Vbeta segments and 13 reverse primers for TCR Jbeta segments. A multiplex PCR assay on genomic DNA amplified the CDR3 region of rearranged TCR beta genes. The amplified TCR beta libraries were sequenced on the Illumina HiSeq System as 87-base-pair reads. Per the authors' processing: Across the 700 or so repertoires, a later analysis counted 80 million or so unique TCR beta chains, roughly 11 million of which were shared by at least two donors. Raw reads were error-corrected and collapsed into unique sequences by a nearest-neighbor algorithm in which closely related sequences were merged to remove PCR and sequencing errors. To assign V, D and J gene segments, CDR3 sequences were aligned to IMGT reference sequences. For a sequence to be retained, a match of at least six nucleotides to both a V gene segment and a J gene segment was required. Rearrangements were classified as productive when the CDR3 lacked stop codons and remained in frame with V and J, and all other rearrangements were classified as non-productive. CDR3 was defined by IMGT convention, running from the second conserved V-encoded cysteine to the conserved J-encoded phenylalanine. The earlier analysis of approximately 590 of the donors excluded any sequence lacking an unambiguous match to a single V gene segment. In an earlier analysis of about 590 of the donors, a V segment was called functional when productive rearrangements were above 56.7%, and segregating when the standard deviation between donors exceeded 5%. To diagnose cytomegalovirus status from the catalog of TCR beta chain sequences, a statistical classification framework was built. A later analysis assigned V and J genes by comparing TCR nucleotide sequences with IMGT/GENE-DB human TR gene sequences. A later analysis assigned CDR3 sequences and most-parsimonious VDJ recombination scenarios with the TCRdist pipeline. A later analysis defined each TCR beta chain by its CDR3 amino acid sequence plus V-gene family, and excluded reads lacking a unique V-gene family. In a later analysis, 500 to 650 highly shared, low-generation-probability nucleotide sequences were removed to address suspected cross-contamination and a sequencing artifact. A later analysis calculated a clonal expansion index for each public chain from normalized within-repertoire ranks of inferred template counts. In a later analysis, generation probabilities were computed using a VDJ recombination model fitted to out-of-frame rearrangements, and the results were checked against IGoR. In a later analysis, TCR-TCR, TCR-HLA and TCR-CMV co-occurrence was scored with hypergeometric tests, and a repertoire-size bias correction was applied to TCR pairs. False discovery rates were estimated in a later analysis by permuting HLA or CMV assignments 20 times. In a later analysis, co-occurring TCRs were grouped using DBSCAN, with TCRdist sequence similarity added in when clustering inside HLA-allele-positive subsets. Co-occurrence clustering excluded repertoires with fewer than 30,000 or more than 120,000 public chains, plus five with anomalous nucleotide sharing. Entries here come from immuneACCESS through TCRdb and include only in-frame sequences with V and J called. Some clones fail to appear in such tables; in the studies checked, an unresolved V gene covers under half of the shortfall, and the cause of the remainder is unknown. V, J and clone size reflect that table, while D and trimming were determined from the DNA. The sample has more than 100,000 clones on record. The ten largest clones capture about 3% of the sample.

The V and J segments used are TRBV5-1 and TRBJ2-5; a weak D assignment points to TRBD2 (5 bases agree). The receptor was derived from a man in his forties in good health and CMV-seronegative. Material: PBMCs. The CDR3: CASSLVPGQETQYF. In nucleotides, the sequence is TGCGCCAGCAGCTTGGTACCGGGGCAAGAGACCCAGTACTTC.